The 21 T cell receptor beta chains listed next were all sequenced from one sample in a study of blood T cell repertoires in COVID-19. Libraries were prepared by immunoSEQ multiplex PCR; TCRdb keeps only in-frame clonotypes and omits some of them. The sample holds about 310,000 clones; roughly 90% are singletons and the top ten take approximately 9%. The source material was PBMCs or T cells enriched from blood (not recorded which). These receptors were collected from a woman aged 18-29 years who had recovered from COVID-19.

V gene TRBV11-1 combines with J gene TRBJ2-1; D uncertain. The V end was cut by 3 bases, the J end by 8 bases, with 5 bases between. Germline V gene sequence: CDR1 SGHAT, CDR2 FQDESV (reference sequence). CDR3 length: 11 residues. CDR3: CASSFQYEQFF. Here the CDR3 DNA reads TGTGCCAGCAGCTTTCAGTATGAGCAGTTCTTC.

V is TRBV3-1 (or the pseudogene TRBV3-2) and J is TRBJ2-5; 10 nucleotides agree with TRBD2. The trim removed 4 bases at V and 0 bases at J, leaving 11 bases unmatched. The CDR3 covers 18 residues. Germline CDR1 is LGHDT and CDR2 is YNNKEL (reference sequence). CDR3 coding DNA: TGTGCCAGCAGCCGAAACAAGAGGACTAGCGGCTACCAAGAGACCCAGTACTTC. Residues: CASSRNKRTSGYQETQYF.

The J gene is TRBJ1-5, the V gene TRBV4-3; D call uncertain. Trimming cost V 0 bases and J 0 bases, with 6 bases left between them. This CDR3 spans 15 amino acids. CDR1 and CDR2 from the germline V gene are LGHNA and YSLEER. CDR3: CASSQDRYSNQPQHF. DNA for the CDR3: TGCGCCAGCAGCCAAGACCGGTATAGCAATCAGCCCCAGCATTTT.

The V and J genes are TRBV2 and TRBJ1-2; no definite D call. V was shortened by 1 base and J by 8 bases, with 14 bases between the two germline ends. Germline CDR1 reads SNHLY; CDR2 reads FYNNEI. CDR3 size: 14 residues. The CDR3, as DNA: TGTGCCAGCAGTGAAGACTTCAACCCCTTCGGCTACACCTTC. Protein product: CASSEDFNPFGYTF.

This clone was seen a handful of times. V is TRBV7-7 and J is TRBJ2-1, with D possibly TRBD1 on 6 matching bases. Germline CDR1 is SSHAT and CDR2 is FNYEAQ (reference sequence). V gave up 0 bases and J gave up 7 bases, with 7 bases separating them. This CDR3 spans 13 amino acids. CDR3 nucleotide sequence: TGTGCCAGCAGCTTAGCGGGGGCGAATGAGCAGTTCTTC. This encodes CASSLAGANEQFF.

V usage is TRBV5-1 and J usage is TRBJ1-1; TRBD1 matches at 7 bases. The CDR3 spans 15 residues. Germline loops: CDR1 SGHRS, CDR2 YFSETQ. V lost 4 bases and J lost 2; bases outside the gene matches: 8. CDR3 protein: CASSPQGQQNTEAFF. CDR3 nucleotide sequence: TGCGCCAGCAGCCCCCAGGGACAGCAAAACACTGAAGCTTTCTTT. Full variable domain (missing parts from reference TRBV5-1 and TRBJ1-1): KAGVTQTPRYLIKTRGQQVTLSCSPISGHRSVSWYQQTPGQGLQFLFEYFSETQRNKGNFPGRFSGRQFSNSRSEMNVSTLELGDSALYLCASSPQGQQNTEAFFGQGTRLTVV.

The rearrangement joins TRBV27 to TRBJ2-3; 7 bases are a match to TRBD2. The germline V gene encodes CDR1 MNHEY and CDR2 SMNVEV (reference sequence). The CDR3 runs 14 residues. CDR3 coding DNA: TGTGCTACGGGTGGCGGGAGTGGAGCAGATACGCAGTATTTT. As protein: CATGGGSGADTQYF.

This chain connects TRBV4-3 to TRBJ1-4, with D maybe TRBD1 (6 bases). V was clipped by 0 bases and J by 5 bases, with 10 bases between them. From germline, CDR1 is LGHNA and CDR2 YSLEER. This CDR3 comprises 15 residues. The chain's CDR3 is CASSQERDTNEKLFF. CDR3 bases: TGCGCCAGCAGCCAAGAAAGGGACACCAATGAAAAACTGTTTTTT.

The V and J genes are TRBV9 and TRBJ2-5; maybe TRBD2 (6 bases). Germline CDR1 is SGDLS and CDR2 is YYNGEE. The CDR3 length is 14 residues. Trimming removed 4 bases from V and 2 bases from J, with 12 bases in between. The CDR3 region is CASSIRDSQETQYF. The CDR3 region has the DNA TGTGCCAGCAGCATCCGGGACTCTCAAGAGACCCAGTACTTC. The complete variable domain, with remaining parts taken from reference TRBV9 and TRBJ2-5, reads DSGVTQTPKHLITATGQRVTLRCSPRSGDLSVYWYQQSLDQGLQFLIQYYNGEERAKGNILERFSAQQFPDLHSELNLSSLELGDSALYFCASSIRDSQETQYFGPGTRLLVL.

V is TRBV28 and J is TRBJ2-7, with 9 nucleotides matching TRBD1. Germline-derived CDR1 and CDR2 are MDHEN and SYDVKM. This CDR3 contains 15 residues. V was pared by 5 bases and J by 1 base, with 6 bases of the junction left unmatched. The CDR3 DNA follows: TGTGCCAGCAGTGTTACAGGGGGCTTTTCCTACGAGCAGTACTTC. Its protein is CASSVTGGFSYEQYF.

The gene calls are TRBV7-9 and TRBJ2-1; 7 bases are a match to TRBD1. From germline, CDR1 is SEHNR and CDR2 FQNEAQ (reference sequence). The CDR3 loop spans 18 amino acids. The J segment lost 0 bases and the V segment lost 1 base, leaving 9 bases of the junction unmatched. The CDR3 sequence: CASSLGRDSWSSYNEQFF. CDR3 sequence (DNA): TGTGCCAGCAGCTTAGGACGGGACAGTTGGAGCTCCTACAATGAGCAGTTCTTC. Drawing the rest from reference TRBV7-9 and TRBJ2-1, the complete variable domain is DTGVSQNPRHKITKRGQNVTFRCDPISEHNRLYWYRQTLGQGPEFLTYFQNEAQLEKSRLLSDRFSAERPKGSFSTLEIQRTEQGDSAMYLCASSLGRDSWSSYNEQFFGPGTRLTVL.

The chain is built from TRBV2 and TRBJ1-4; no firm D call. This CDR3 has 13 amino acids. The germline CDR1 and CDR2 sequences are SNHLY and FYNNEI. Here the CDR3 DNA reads TGTGCAGATGGAGCAGAAACTAATGAAAAACTGTTTTTT. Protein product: CADGAETNEKLFF.

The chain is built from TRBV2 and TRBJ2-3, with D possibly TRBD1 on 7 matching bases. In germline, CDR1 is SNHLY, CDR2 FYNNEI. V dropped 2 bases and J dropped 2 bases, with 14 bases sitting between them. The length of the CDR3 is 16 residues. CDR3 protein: CASSETAGGPTDTQYF. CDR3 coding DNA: TGTGCCAGCAGTGAAACGGCAGGGGGGCCCACAGATACGCAGTATTTT.

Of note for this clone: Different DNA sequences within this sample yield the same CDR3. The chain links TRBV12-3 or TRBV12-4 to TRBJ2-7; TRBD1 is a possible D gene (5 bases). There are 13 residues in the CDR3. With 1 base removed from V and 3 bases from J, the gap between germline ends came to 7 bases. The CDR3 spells CASSLGQGYEQYF. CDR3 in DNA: TGTGCCAGCAGTTTAGGTCAGGGCTACGAGCAGTACTTC.

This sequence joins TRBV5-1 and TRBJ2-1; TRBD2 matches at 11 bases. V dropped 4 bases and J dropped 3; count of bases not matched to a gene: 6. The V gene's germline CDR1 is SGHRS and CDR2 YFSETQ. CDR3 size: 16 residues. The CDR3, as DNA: TGCGCCAGCAGCCTCGGGACTAGCGGATACTACAATGAGCAGTTCTTC. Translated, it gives CASSLGTSGYYNEQFF.

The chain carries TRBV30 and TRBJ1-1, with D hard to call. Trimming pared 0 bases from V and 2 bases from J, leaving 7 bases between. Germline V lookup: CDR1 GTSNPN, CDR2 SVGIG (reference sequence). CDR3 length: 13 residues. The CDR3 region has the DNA TGTGCCTGGAGTGTAAATATAAACACTGAAGCTTTCTTT. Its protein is CAWSVNINTEAFF.

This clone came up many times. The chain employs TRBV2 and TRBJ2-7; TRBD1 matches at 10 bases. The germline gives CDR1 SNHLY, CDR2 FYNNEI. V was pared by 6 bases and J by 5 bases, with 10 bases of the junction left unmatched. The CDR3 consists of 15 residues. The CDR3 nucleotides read TGTGCCAGCAGCTACTCCGGGACAGGGGCCAACGAGCAGTACTTC. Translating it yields CASSYSGTGANEQYF. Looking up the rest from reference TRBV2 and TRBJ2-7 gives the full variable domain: EPEVTQTPSHQVTQMGQEVILRCVPISNHLYFYWYRQILGQKVEFLVSFYNNEISEKSEIFDDQFSVERPDGSNFTLKIRSTKLEDSAMYFCASSYSGTGANEQYFGPGTRLTVT.

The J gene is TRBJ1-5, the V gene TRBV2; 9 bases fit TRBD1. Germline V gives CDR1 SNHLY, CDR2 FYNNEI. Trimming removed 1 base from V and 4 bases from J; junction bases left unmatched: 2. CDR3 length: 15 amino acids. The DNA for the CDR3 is TGTGCCAGCAGTGAAGGACAGGGGGTGAATCAGCCCCAGCATTTT. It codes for CASSEGQGVNQPQHF.

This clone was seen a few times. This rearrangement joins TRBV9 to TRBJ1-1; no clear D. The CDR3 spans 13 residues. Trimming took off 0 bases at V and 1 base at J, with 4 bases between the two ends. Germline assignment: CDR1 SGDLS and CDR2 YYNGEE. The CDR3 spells CASSVDQNTEAFF. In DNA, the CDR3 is TGTGCCAGCAGCGTAGATCAGAACACTGAAGCTTTCTTT.

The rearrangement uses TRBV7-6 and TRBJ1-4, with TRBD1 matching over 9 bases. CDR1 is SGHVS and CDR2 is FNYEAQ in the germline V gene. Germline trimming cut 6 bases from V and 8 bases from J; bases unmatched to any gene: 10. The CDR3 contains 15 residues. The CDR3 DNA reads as TGTGCCAGCAGTTACCTCGGGACAGGGCTCGAAAAACTGTTTTTT. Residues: CASSYLGTGLEKLFF.

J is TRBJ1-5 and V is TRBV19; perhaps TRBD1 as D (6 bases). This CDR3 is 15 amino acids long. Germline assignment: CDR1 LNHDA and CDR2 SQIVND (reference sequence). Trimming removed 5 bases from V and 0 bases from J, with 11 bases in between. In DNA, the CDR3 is TGTGCCAGTAGTTTGGGACATCTTAGCAATCAGCCCCAGCATTTT. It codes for CASSLGHLSNQPQHF.